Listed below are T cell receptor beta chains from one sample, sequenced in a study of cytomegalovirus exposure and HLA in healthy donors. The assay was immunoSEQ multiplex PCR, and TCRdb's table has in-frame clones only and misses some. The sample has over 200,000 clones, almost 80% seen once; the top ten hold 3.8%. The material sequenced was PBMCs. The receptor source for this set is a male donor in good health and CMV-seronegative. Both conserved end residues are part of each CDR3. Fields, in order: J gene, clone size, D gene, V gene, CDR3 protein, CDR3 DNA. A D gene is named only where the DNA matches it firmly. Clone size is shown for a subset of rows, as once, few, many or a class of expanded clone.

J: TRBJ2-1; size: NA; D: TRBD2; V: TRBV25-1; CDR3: CASSLAGAGGEQFF; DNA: TGTGCCAGCAGCCTAGCGGGAGCCGGTGGTGAGCAGTTCTTC
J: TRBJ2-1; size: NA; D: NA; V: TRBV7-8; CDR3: CASSSLGSAYNEQFF; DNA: TGTGCCAGCAGCTCCTTAGGTAGCGCCTACAATGAGCAGTTCTTC
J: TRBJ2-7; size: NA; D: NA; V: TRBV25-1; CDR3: CASSGQWYEQYF; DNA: TGTGCCAGCAGTGGGCAGTGGTACGAGCAGTACTTC
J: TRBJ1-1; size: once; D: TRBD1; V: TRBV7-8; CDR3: CASSLYPGGNTEAFF; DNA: TGTGCCAGCAGCTTATACCCAGGGGGCAACACTGAAGCTTTCTTT
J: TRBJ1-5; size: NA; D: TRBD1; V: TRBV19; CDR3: CASSIDYGTGLSNQPQHF; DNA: TGTGCCAGTAGTATAGATTATGGGACAGGGTTAAGCAATCAGCCCCAGCATTTT
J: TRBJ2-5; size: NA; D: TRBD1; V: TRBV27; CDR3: CASSSGGQGTEEQYF; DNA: TGTGCCAGCAGTTCCGGCGGACAGGGAACTGAAGAGCAGTACTTC
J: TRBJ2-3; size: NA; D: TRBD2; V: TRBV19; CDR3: CASSNRLAGGPGTQYF; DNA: TGTGCCAGTAGTAACCGACTAGCGGGAGGCCCAGGTACGCAGTATTTT
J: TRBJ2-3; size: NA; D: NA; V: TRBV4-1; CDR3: CASSHLDLSTDTQYF; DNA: TGCGCCAGCAGCCACCTAGATTTAAGCACAGATACGCAGTATTTT
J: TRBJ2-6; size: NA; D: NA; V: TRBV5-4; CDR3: CASSLFAKGGLSGANVLTF; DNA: TGTGCCAGCAGCTTGTTCGCGAAGGGCGGACTCTCTGGGGCCAACGTCCTGACTTTC
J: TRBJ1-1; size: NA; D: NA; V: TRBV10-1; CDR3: CASRTEGDTEAFF; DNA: TGCGCCAGCAGGACGGAAGGGGACACTGAAGCTTTCTTT